The rows below give T cell receptor beta chains drawn from one sample of a study of blood T cell repertoires in COVID-19. Using immunoSEQ multiplex PCR, the repertoire was profiled, and TCRdb retains in-frame clones only, with some absent. The sample records some 170,000 clones, 80% to 90% being singletons. Sequenced: peripheral blood. These receptors all come from an older woman who had recovered from COVID-19. CDR3s include the opening cysteine and the closing phenylalanine or tryptophan. A D gene is named only where the DNA matches it firmly. Size values are once, few and many counts, or a class for expanded clones, and some rows have none.

d_gene: -
j_gene: TRBJ1-5
abundance: once
v_gene: TRBV12-2
CDR3aa: CASRPRQGAFFNQPQHF
CDR3nt: TGTGCAAGTCGCCCACGACAGGGGGCCTTCTTCAATCAGCCCCAGCATTTT

d_gene: TRBD2
j_gene: TRBJ2-7
abundance: -
v_gene: TRBV28
CDR3aa: CASRAVVAGASYEQYF
CDR3nt: TGTGCCAGCAGGGCTGTAGTAGCGGGGGCCTCCTACGAGCAGTACTTC

d_gene: -
j_gene: TRBJ2-7
abundance: -
v_gene: TRBV28
CDR3aa: CASRGRVYEQYF
CDR3nt: TGTGCCAGCCGCGGCAGGGTCTACGAGCAGTACTTC

d_gene: TRBD2
j_gene: TRBJ2-5
abundance: -
v_gene: TRBV5-1
CDR3aa: CASSSGTSGALETQYF
CDR3nt: TGCGCCAGCAGCTCCGGGACTAGCGGGGCTTTAGAGACCCAGTACTTC

d_gene: TRBD2
j_gene: TRBJ2-6
abundance: -
v_gene: TRBV9
CDR3aa: CASSGRTSGGAGANVLTF
CDR3nt: TGTGCCAGCAGCGGTCGGACTAGCGGGGGGGCTGGGGCCAACGTCCTGACTTTC

d_gene: TRBD1
j_gene: TRBJ2-5
abundance: -
v_gene: TRBV3-1/TRBV3-2
CDR3aa: CASSLTTGLMGETQYF
CDR3nt: TGTGCCAGCAGCCTCACGACAGGGTTAATGGGAGAGACCCAGTACTTC

d_gene: TRBD1
j_gene: TRBJ2-3
abundance: -
v_gene: TRBV5-4
CDR3aa: CASSPGQGRSTDTQYF
CDR3nt: TGTGCCAGCAGCCCTGGACAGGGGCGTAGCACAGATACGCAGTATTTT

d_gene: -
j_gene: TRBJ2-7
abundance: once
v_gene: TRBV28
CDR3aa: CASSLTAGYEQYF
CDR3nt: TGTGCCAGCAGTTTAACAGCCGGCTACGAGCAGTACTTC

d_gene: TRBD2
j_gene: TRBJ2-2
abundance: -
v_gene: TRBV5-1
CDR3aa: CASSLAPGRAGELFF
CDR3nt: TGCGCCAGCAGCTTGGCCCCAGGGAGGGCCGGGGAGCTGTTTTTT

d_gene: TRBD2
j_gene: TRBJ2-3
abundance: -
v_gene: TRBV3-1/TRBV3-2
CDR3aa: CASSLGLAGGPDTQYF
CDR3nt: TGTGCCAGCAGCTTAGGACTAGCGGGGGGACCAGATACGCAGTATTTT

d_gene: -
j_gene: TRBJ2-3
abundance: -
v_gene: TRBV5-1
CDR3aa: CASSLGGLQDTQYF
CDR3nt: TGCGCCAGCAGCTTGGGAGGGTTGCAGGATACGCAGTATTTT

d_gene: -
j_gene: TRBJ1-1
abundance: -
v_gene: TRBV5-1
CDR3aa: CASSLGTGRNTEAFF
CDR3nt: TGCGCCAGCAGCTTGGGAACAGGGCGGAACACTGAAGCTTTCTTT

d_gene: -
j_gene: TRBJ1-4
abundance: -
v_gene: TRBV4-3
CDR3aa: CASSPAGVGEKLFF
CDR3nt: TGCGCCAGCAGCCCAGCCGGAGTAGGAGAAAAACTGTTTTTT

d_gene: TRBD2
j_gene: TRBJ2-5
abundance: -
v_gene: TRBV5-1
CDR3aa: CASSFLAGAVQETQYF
CDR3nt: TGCGCCAGCAGCTTCCTAGCGGGGGCCGTCCAAGAGACCCAGTACTTC

d_gene: -
j_gene: TRBJ2-3
abundance: -
v_gene: TRBV4-2
CDR3aa: CASSQGGGFTDTQYF
CDR3nt: TGTGCCAGCAGCCAAGGGGGGGGCTTCACAGATACGCAGTATTTT

d_gene: TRBD1
j_gene: TRBJ1-6
abundance: -
v_gene: TRBV4-1
CDR3aa: CASSRDSPMVPLHF
CDR3nt: TGCGCCAGCAGTCGGGACAGCCCGATGGTTCCCCTCCACTTT

d_gene: -
j_gene: TRBJ2-7
abundance: -
v_gene: TRBV6-2/TRBV6-3
CDR3aa: CASSYGGLLSLSYEQYF
CDR3nt: TGTGCCAGCAGTTATGGGGGACTTCTATCCCTCTCCTACGAGCAGTACTTC

d_gene: TRBD1
j_gene: TRBJ1-2
abundance: -
v_gene: TRBV30
CDR3aa: CAWSPGTGDYGYTF
CDR3nt: TGTGCCTGGAGTCCCGGGACAGGGGACTATGGCTACACCTTC

d_gene: TRBD1
j_gene: TRBJ2-1
abundance: -
v_gene: TRBV5-1
CDR3aa: CASSLGGQIYNEQFF
CDR3nt: TGCGCCAGCAGCTTGGGGGGACAGATCTACAATGAGCAGTTCTTC

d_gene: TRBD1
j_gene: TRBJ1-2
abundance: -
v_gene: TRBV11-2
CDR3aa: CASSLDPTGAYGYTF
CDR3nt: TGTGCCAGCAGCTTAGATCCCACAGGGGCCTATGGCTACACCTTC

d_gene: -
j_gene: TRBJ2-6
abundance: -
v_gene: TRBV14
CDR3aa: CASSQAQGGSSGANVLTF
CDR3nt: TGTGCCAGCAGCCAAGCACAGGGTGGAAGCTCTGGGGCCAACGTCCTGACTTTC

d_gene: -
j_gene: TRBJ1-5
abundance: -
v_gene: TRBV4-2
CDR3aa: CASSQGAVEGNQPQHF
CDR3nt: TGTGCCAGCAGCCAAGGGGCAGTAGAAGGCAATCAGCCCCAGCATTTT

d_gene: -
j_gene: TRBJ1-5
abundance: -
v_gene: TRBV28
CDR3aa: CAISGGGQPQHF
CDR3nt: TGTGCCATCTCAGGAGGAGGTCAGCCCCAGCATTTT

d_gene: TRBD1
j_gene: TRBJ2-5
abundance: -
v_gene: TRBV5-4
CDR3aa: CASSSLGGQETQYF
CDR3nt: TGTGCCAGCAGCTCTCTAGGGGGCCAGGAGACCCAGTACTTC

d_gene: TRBD1
j_gene: TRBJ1-5
abundance: -
v_gene: TRBV19
CDR3aa: CASTNRGKGNQPQHF
CDR3nt: TGTGCCAGCACCAACAGGGGAAAGGGCAATCAGCCCCAGCATTTT

d_gene: TRBD1
j_gene: TRBJ1-3
abundance: -
v_gene: TRBV5-4
CDR3aa: CASSSGSTGGNTIYF
CDR3nt: TGTGCCAGCAGCTCGGGATCGACAGGGGGAAACACCATATATTTT

d_gene: -
j_gene: TRBJ2-3
abundance: -
v_gene: TRBV21-1
CDR3aa: CASSNYQDGFNPGGETDTQYF
CDR3nt: TGTGCCAGCAGCAACTACCAGGACGGCTTTAACCCTGGAGGAGAAACAGATACGCAGTATTTT

d_gene: -
j_gene: TRBJ2-3
abundance: once
v_gene: TRBV28
CDR3aa: CASSSRGRGTYTDTQYF
CDR3nt: TGTGCCAGCAGTTCGCGGGGGCGGGGGACCTACACAGATACGCAGTATTTT

d_gene: TRBD2
j_gene: TRBJ2-5
abundance: -
v_gene: TRBV6-6
CDR3aa: CASSSGLAGGQYF
CDR3nt: TGTGCCAGCAGTTCGGGACTAGCGGGGGGACAGTACTTC

d_gene: -
j_gene: TRBJ2-2
abundance: -
v_gene: TRBV11-2
CDR3aa: CASSVEGTGELFF
CDR3nt: TGTGCCAGCAGTGTCGAGGGCACCGGGGAGCTGTTTTTT

d_gene: -
j_gene: TRBJ2-5
abundance: once
v_gene: TRBV4-1
CDR3aa: CASSPGLLIAETQYF
CDR3nt: TGCGCCAGCAGCCCTGGACTCCTCATTGCAGAGACCCAGTACTTC

d_gene: TRBD1
j_gene: TRBJ1-4
abundance: -
v_gene: TRBV5-6
CDR3aa: CASSLLQGEANEKLFF
CDR3nt: TGTGCCAGCAGCTTGTTACAGGGGGAAGCTAATGAAAAACTGTTTTTT

d_gene: -
j_gene: TRBJ2-5
abundance: many
v_gene: TRBV7-3
CDR3aa: CASSAGKGRGLETQYF
CDR3nt: TGTGCCAGCAGCGCTGGAAAGGGCCGAGGGCTAGAGACCCAGTACTTC

d_gene: -
j_gene: TRBJ2-5
abundance: few
v_gene: TRBV4-2
CDR3aa: CASSQDLLETQYF
CDR3nt: TGTGCCAGCAGCCAAGACCTCCTAGAGACCCAGTACTTC

d_gene: -
j_gene: TRBJ2-1
abundance: -
v_gene: TRBV9
CDR3aa: CASSVTQSYNEQFF
CDR3nt: TGTGCCAGCAGCGTGACTCAATCCTACAATGAGCAGTTCTTC

d_gene: -
j_gene: TRBJ2-1
abundance: -
v_gene: TRBV19
CDR3aa: CASSRQEKEFF
CDR3nt: TGTGCCAGTAGTAGACAGGAGAAGGAGTTCTTC

d_gene: TRBD1
j_gene: TRBJ1-5
abundance: -
v_gene: TRBV19
CDR3aa: CASSTQRTGNLYSNQPQHF
CDR3nt: TGTGCCAGTAGTACTCAACGGACAGGCAACCTGTATAGCAATCAGCCCCAGCATTTT

d_gene: TRBD1
j_gene: TRBJ2-3
abundance: -
v_gene: TRBV29-1
CDR3aa: CSVLTGASTDTQYF
CDR3nt: TGCAGCGTCTTGACAGGGGCTAGCACAGATACGCAGTATTTT